The following is a TCR beta chain sequence with its context. Its antigen is undetermined. The primer mix had 60 Vbeta and 13 Jbeta primers. TCRdb keeps only in-frame clones here, not all; method: immunoSEQ multiplex PCR. Of 150,000 to 200,000 clones in the sample, roughly 80% were seen once. The entry originates in a study of cytomegalovirus exposure and HLA in healthy donors. Per germline, CDR1 MDHEN and CDR2 SYDVKM. V lost 8 bases and J lost 5, with 10 bases in between. CDR3 size: 12 residues. General study points: When a later analysis compared HLA-associated TCR beta chains with equally common others, the HLA-associated chains turned out to be more clonally expanded and to have lower generation probabilities. The Asian-associated ancestry cluster reportedly had fewer N-insertions than the roughly 700-donor mean in a later analysis. Per published reports, the classifier diagnosed cytomegalovirus status with high specificity and sensitivity.

Sample: PBMCs. The V and J genes are TRBV28 and TRBJ1-5, with D unclear. This receptor was identified in a man aged 45 to 65 in good health and CMV-seropositive. This CDR3 is CASRWSDQPQHF. CDR3 nucleotides: TGTGCCAGCCGGTGGAGTGATCAGCCCCAGCATTTT.